One and the same sample provided the 3 T cell receptor beta chains below, sequenced in a study of cytomegalovirus exposure and HLA in healthy donors. The PCR was carried out with 60 Vbeta primers and 13 Jbeta primers. Sequenced by immunoSEQ multiplex PCR; TCRdb stores in-frame clones only, minus some. The sample shows 210,000 or so clones, roughly 80% of them seen only once. The sample was PBMCs. These receptors were taken from a woman aged 30 to 39 in good health and CMV-seropositive.

This chain connects TRBV5-4 to TRBJ2-7, with 9 nucleotides matching TRBD2. Trimming at V came to 1 base and at J to 5 bases, leaving 7 bases not matched to a gene. CDR1 SGHNT and CDR2 YYREEE come from the germline V gene (reference sequence). This CDR3 has 15 amino acids. CDR3 in DNA: TGTGCCAGCAGCTTGCACCTAGCGGGACTTAACGAGCAGTACTTC. Protein product: CASSLHLAGLNEQYF.

The chain is built from TRBV11-2 and TRBJ1-1; 7 nucleotides match TRBD1. J lost 7 bases, V lost 6 bases, and 8 bases had no gene match. This CDR3 is built from 13 residues. Per the germline V gene, CDR1 is SGHAT and CDR2 is FQNNGV. The CDR3 DNA is TGTGCCAGCAGACCACAGGGGAAGAGTGAAGCTTTCTTT. Protein sequence: CASRPQGKSEAFF.

The chain joins TRBV7-3 to TRBJ2-5; 9 bases match TRBD1. After removal of 1 base from V and 5 bases from J, the junction contained 8 bases not matched to a gene. The CDR3 extends over 16 amino acids. Germline CDR1 is SGHTA and CDR2 is FQGTGA. CDR3 nucleotides: TGTGCCAGCAGCTTAAGGCGGACAGGGGTGGGGGAGACCCAGTACTTC. It translates to CASSLRRTGVGETQYF. Supplemented by reference TRBV7-3 and TRBJ2-5, the full variable domain reads GAGVSQTPSNKVTEKGKYVELRCDPISGHTALYWYRQSLGQGPEFLIYFQGTGAADDSGLPNDRFFAVRPEGSVSTLKIQRTERGDSAVYLCASSLRRTGVGETQYFGPGTRLLVL.